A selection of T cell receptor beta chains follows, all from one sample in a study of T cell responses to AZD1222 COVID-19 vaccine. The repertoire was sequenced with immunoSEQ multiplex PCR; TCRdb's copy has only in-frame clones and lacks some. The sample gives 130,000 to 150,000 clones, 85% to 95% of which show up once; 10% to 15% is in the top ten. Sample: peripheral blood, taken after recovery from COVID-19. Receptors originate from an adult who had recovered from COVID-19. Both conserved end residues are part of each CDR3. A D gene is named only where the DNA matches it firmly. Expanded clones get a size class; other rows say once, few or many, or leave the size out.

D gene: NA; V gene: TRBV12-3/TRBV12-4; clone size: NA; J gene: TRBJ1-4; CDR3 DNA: TGTGCCAGCAGTTTAGGCAGGGGTGAAAAACTGTTTTTT; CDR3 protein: CASSLGRGEKLFF
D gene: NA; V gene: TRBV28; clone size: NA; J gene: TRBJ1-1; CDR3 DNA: TGTGCCAGCAGTTTAATCGGGAACACTGAAGCTTTCTTT; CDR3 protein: CASSLIGNTEAFF
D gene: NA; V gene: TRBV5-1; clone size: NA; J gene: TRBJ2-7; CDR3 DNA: TGCGCCAGCAGCTTGGGGCACGGGGTCTACGAGCAGTACTTC; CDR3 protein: CASSLGHGVYEQYF
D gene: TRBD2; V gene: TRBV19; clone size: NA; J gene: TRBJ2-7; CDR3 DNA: TGTGCCAGTAGTCAACTAGCGGGAGCCTACGAGCAGTACTTC; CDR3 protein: CASSQLAGAYEQYF
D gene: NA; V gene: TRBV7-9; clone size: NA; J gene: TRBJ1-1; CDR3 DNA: TGTGCCAGCAGCCTACCCCGGGACAATGCGATGGCTTTCTTT; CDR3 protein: CASSLPRDNAMAFF
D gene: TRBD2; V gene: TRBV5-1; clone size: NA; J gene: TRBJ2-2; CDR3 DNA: TGCGCCAGCAGCTTGGTACTAGCGGGCACCGGGGAGCTGTTTTTT; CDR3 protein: CASSLVLAGTGELFF
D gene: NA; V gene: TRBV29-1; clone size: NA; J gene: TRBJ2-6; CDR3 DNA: TGCAGCGTCGGACAGCTCTCTGGGGCCAACGTCCTGACTTTC; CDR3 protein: CSVGQLSGANVLTF
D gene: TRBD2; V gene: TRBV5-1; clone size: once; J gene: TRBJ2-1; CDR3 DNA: TGCGCCAGCAGCTTGGCGGGCGGGGGGTATACAAATGAGCAGTTCTTC; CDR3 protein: CASSLAGGGYTNEQFF
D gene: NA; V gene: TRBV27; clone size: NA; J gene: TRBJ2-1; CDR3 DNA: TGTGCCAGCACCACATATAAGGGCTCCTACAATGAGCAGTTCTTC; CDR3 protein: CASTTYKGSYNEQFF
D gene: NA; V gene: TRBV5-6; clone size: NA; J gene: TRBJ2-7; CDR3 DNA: TGTGCCAGCAGCTTGTATTTACGGGGAGAGCAGTACTTC; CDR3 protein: CASSLYLRGEQYF
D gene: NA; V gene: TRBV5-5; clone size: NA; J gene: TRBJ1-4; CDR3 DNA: TGTGCCAGCAGCTTCCAGAGCACAACTAATGAAAAACTGTTTTTT; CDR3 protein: CASSFQSTTNEKLFF
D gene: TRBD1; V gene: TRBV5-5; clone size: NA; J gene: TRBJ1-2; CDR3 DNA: TGTGCCAGCAGCTTGGCTACAGGGGCCTCTAACTATGGCTACACCTTC; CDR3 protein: CASSLATGASNYGYTF
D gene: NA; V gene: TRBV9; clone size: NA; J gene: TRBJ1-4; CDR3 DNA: TGTGCCAGCAGCGCAAGAGAGGGGCTCGACGAAAAACTGTTTTTT; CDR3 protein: CASSAREGLDEKLFF
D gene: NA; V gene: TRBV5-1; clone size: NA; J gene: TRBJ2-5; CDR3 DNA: TGCGCCAGCAGCTTGGAAGGGAGCGGGACCCAGTACTTC; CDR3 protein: CASSLEGSGTQYF
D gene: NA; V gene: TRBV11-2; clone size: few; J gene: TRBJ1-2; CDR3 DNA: TGTGCCAGCAGACCCACTCAGGGGTCTTACTATGGCTACACCTTC; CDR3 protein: CASRPTQGSYYGYTF
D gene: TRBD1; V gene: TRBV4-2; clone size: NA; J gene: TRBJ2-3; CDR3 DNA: TGTGCCAGCAGCCAAGATAACAGGGGGAGTTTCGGAGGCACAGATACGCAGTATTTT; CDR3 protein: CASSQDNRGSFGGTDTQYF
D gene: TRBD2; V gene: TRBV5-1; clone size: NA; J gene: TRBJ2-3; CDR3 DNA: TGCGCCAGCAGCCGGGGGGGAGCCCTAGGGGATACGCAGTATTTT; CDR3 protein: CASSRGGALGDTQYF
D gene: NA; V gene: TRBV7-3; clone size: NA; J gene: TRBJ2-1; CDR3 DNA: TGTGCCAGCAGCTTAGAAGTGGCCAATGAGCAGTTCTTC; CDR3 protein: CASSLEVANEQFF
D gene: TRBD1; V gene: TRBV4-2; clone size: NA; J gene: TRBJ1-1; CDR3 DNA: TGTGCCAGCAGCCAACCGGGACAGGGTACGACTGAAGCTTTCTTT; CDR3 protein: CASSQPGQGTTEAFF
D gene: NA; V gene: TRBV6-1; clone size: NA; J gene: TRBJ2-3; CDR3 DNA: TGTGCCAGCAGTGGACTAGGAAGAGGGGGGACAGATACGCAGTATTTT; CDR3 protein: CASSGLGRGGTDTQYF
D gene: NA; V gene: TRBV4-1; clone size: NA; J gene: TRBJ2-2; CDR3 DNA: TGCGCCAGCAGCCAAGTACTAGCTAGCACCGGGGAGCTGTTTTTT; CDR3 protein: CASSQVLASTGELFF
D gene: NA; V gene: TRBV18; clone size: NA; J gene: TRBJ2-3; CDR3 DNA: TGTGCCAGCTCGCTACAGTTAGCGACTACTAGCACAGATACGCAGTATTTT; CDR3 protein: CASSLQLATTSTDTQYF
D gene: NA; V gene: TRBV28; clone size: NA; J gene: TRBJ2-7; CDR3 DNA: TGTGCCAGCAGTTTAGGACAGACCTACGAGCAGTACTTC; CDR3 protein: CASSLGQTYEQYF
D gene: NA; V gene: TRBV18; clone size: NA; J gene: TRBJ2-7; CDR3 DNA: TGTGCCAGCTCACCACCGGACAGTTACGAGCAGTACTTC; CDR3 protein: CASSPPDSYEQYF
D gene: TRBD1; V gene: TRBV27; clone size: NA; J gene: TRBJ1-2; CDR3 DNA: TGTGCCAGCAGGGAACAGGGGTCTAACTATGGCTACACCTTC; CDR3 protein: CASREQGSNYGYTF
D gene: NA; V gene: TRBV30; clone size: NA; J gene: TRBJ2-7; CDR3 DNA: TGTGCCTGGAGATCGGGGGGCCTCCTTTACGAGCAGTACTTC; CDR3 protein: CAWRSGGLLYEQYF
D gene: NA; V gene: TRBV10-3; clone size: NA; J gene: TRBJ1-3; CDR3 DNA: TGTGCCACCTTACGACAGTCAGGAAACACCATATATTTT; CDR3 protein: CATLRQSGNTIYF
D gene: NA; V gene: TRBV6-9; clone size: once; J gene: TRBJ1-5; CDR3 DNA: TGTGCCAGCAGTTCGAAGCCCCAGCATTTT; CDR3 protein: CASSSKPQHF
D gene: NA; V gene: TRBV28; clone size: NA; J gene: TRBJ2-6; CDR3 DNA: TGTGCCAGCACCCCCGGAGGGCCCTCTGGGGCCAACGTCCTGACTTTC; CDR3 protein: CASTPGGPSGANVLTF
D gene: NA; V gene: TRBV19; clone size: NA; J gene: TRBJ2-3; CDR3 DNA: TGTGCCAGTAGTATCCCCCTTCTTTCTAGCACAGATACGCAGTATTTT; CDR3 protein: CASSIPLLSSTDTQYF
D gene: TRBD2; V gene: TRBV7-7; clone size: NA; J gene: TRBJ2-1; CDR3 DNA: TGTGCTAGCAGCTTAGAACCCCCAGGGACTAGCGGGAGATTGGAGAATGAGCAGTTCTTC; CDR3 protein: CASSLEPPGTSGRLENEQFF
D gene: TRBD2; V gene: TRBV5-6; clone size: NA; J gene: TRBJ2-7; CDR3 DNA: TGTGCCAGCAGCTTGGGGCCTAGCGGGACCCTCTACGAGCAGTACTTC; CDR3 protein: CASSLGPSGTLYEQYF
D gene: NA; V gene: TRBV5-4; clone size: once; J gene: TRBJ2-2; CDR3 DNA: TGTGCCAGCAGCCAGAGTTCCGGGGCGAACACCGGGGAGCTGTTTTTT; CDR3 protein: CASSQSSGANTGELFF
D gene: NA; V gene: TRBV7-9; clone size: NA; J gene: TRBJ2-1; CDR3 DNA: TGTGCCAGCAGCTTAGTTTCGGGCGGACTTACCGGGTACAATGAGCAGTTCTTC; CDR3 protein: CASSLVSGGLTGYNEQFF
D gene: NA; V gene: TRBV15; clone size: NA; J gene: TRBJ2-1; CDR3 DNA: TGTGCCACCAGCAGAGATCTACAGCGCGAGCAGTTCTTC; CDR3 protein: CATSRDLQREQFF
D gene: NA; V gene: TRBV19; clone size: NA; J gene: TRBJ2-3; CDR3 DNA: TGTGCCAGTAGTCTCGGACCAGGGGCCCCCACAGATACGCAGTATTTT; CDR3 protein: CASSLGPGAPTDTQYF
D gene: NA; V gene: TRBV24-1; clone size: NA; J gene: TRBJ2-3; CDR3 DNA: TGTGCCACCAGTGCCGCGGGGGGGACAGGGCCAGGTACGCAGTATTTT; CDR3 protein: CATSAAGGTGPGTQYF
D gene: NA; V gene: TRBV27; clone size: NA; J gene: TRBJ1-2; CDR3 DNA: TGTGCCAGCAGTTCCACCTTCCCGACAGTTGCCGCGGGGAACTATGGCTACACCTTC; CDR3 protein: CASSSTFPTVAAGNYGYTF
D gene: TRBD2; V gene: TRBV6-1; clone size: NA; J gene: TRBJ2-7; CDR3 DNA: TGTGCCAGCAGTGAATTTAGCGGGGCCTACGAGCAGTACTTC; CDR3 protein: CASSEFSGAYEQYF
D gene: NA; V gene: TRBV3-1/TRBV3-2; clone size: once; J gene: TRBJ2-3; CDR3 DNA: TGTGCCAGCAGCCAAGAAACAGCCCTTGGAAATACGCAGTATTTT; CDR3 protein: CASSQETALGNTQYF
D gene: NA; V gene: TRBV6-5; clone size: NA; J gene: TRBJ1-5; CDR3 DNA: TGTGCCAGCAGCCCGACAGGTTTCAATCAGCCCCAGCATTTT; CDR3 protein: CASSPTGFNQPQHF
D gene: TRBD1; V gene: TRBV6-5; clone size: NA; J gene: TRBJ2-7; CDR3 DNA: TGTGCCAGCAGACAGGGGGCGGCCCTAGGGGAGCAGTACTTC; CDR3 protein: CASRQGAALGEQYF
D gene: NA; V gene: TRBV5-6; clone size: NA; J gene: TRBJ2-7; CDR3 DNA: TGTGCCAGCAGCTTGCCCGGACTAAGTCATCATGCGCAGTACTTC; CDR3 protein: CASSLPGLSHHAQYF
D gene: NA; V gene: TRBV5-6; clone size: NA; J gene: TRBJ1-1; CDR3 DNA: TGTGCCAGCAGCTCCGGGGCCGGTATGAACACTGAAGCTTTCTTT; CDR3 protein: CASSSGAGMNTEAFF
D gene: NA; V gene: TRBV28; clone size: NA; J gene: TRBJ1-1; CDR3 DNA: TGTGCCAGCACCCAAGGGGGATTAAACACTGAAGCTTTCTTT; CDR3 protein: CASTQGGLNTEAFF
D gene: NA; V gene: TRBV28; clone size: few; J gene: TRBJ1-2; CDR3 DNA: TGTGCCAGCAGCCCAACCCCTGGACGACGTGGCTACACCTTC; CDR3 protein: CASSPTPGRRGYTF
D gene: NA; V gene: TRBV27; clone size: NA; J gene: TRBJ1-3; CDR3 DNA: TGTGCCAGCAGTGCCCGGGGGGGGACGGTCCTCTCTGGAAACACCATATATTTT; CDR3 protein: CASSARGGTVLSGNTIYF
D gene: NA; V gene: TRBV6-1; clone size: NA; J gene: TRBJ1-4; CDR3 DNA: TGTGCCAGCAGTGAAGGGGATACCGGGGAAAAACTGTTTTTT; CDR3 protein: CASSEGDTGEKLFF
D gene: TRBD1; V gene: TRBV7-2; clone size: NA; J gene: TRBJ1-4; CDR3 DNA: TGTGCCAGCAGCTGGAGACAGGGGGAAAAACTGTTTTTT; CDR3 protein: CASSWRQGEKLFF
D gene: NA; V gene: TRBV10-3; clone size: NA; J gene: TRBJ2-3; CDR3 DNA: TGTGCCATCATGGGGCAGGATCAGGGCGCAGATACGCAGTATTTT; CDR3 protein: CAIMGQDQGADTQYF
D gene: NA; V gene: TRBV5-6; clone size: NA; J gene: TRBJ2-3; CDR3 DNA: TGTGCCAGCAGCTACGGGGGTTTCACAGATACGCAGTATTTT; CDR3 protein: CASSYGGFTDTQYF